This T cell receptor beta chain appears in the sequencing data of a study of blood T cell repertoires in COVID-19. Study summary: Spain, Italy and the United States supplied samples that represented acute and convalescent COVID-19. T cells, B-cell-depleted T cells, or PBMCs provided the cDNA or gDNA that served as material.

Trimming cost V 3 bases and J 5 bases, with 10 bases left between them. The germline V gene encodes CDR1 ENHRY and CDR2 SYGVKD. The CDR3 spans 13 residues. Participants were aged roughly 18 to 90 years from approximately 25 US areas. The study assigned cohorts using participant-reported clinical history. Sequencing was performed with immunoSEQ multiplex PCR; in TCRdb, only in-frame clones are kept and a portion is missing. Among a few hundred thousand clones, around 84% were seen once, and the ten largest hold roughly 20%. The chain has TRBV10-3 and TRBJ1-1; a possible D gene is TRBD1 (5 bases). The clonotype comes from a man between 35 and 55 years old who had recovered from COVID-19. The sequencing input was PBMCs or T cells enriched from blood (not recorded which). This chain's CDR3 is CAISDRDGTEAFF. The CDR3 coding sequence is TGTGCCATCAGTGACAGGGATGGGACTGAAGCTTTCTTT.